The next 25 T cell receptor beta chains were all read from a single sample in a study of chemoradiotherapy in HPV16-positive cancers. Assay: immunoSEQ multiplex PCR; the TCRdb copy retains only in-frame clones and omits some. The sample carries about 7,900 clones, roughly nine tenths recorded once. The starting material was blood, obtained from a patient who underwent chemoradiotherapy. The receptors come from a human donor with HPV-associated anogenital cancer.

This clone was seen only once. The V gene is TRBV6-6, the J gene TRBJ2-5; D gene ambiguous. The V gene's germline CDR1 is MNHNY and CDR2 SVGAGI (reference sequence). CDR3 length: 12 residues. V lost 5 bases to trimming and J lost 4 bases, with 8 bases between them. CDR3 loop: CASSGSGETQYF. DNA of the CDR3: TGTGCCAGCAGTGGGTCCGGAGAGACCCAGTACTTC.

This clone has only a few counts. J is TRBJ1-5 and V is TRBV7-9; 7 bases agree with TRBD1. The germline gives CDR1 SEHNR, CDR2 FQNEAQ (reference sequence). The CDR3 length is 15 residues. The ends lost 8 bases at V and 7 bases at J; junction bases unmatched: 14. CDR3 amino acids: CASSRTGSVDQPQHF. In DNA, the CDR3 is TGTGCCAGCTCCCGGACAGGATCGGTAGACCAGCCCCAGCATTTT.

The rearrangement uses TRBV6-1 and TRBJ1-1, with TRBD1 matching over 11 bases. This CDR3 contains 13 residues. Germline CDR1 is MNHNS and CDR2 is SASEGT. The V gene end was trimmed by 6 bases and the J gene end by 5 bases; junction bases not matched to a gene: 2. CDR3 in amino acids: CASRDRGLTEAFF. Written as DNA, the CDR3 is TGTGCCAGCAGGGACAGGGGGCTGACTGAAGCTTTCTTT.

The chain uses TRBV29-1 and TRBJ2-7; D not certain. CDR1 and CDR2 (germline): SQVTM, ANQGSEA. V lost 4 bases and J lost 6, with 16 bases in between. The CDR3 contains 13 residues. The CDR3 spells CSVASSVEREQYF. The DNA for the CDR3 is TGCAGCGTTGCGTCTTCGGTGGAACGCGAGCAGTACTTC.

DNA of the CDR3: TGTGCCAGCACTCCCAAGACAGGTCTGAGCGCAGATACGCAGTATTTT. The encoded protein is CASTPKTGLSADTQYF. V gene TRBV2 combines with J gene TRBJ2-3; TRBD1 is a possible D gene (6 bases). Trimming took off 7 bases at V and 4 bases at J, with 21 bases between the two ends. The CDR3 is 16 residues long. Germline V gives CDR1 SNHLY, CDR2 FYNNEI.

The rearrangement joins TRBV18 to TRBJ1-1, with D unresolved. Trimming removed 5 bases from V and 1 base from J, with 8 bases in between. The CDR3 has 13 amino acids. CDR1 is KGHSH and CDR2 is LQKENI in the germline V gene. The CDR3 DNA reads as TGTGCCAGCTCAGCGCAGCGGAACACTGAAGCTTTCTTT. Encoded protein: CASSAQRNTEAFF.

The gene calls are TRBV4-1 and TRBJ2-2, with 15 bases identical to TRBD2. CDR1 MGHRA and CDR2 YSYEKL come from the germline V gene. J was trimmed by 4 bases and V by 6 bases; bases with no gene match: 6. The CDR3 sequence is 17 residues long. CDR3 amino acids: CASSPGLAGGATGELFF. CDR3 nucleotide sequence: TGCGCCAGCAGTCCCGGACTAGCGGGGGGGGCCACCGGGGAGCTGTTTTTT.

V and J are TRBV19 and TRBJ1-1; no definite D call. Germline V gene lookup returns CDR1 LNHDA and CDR2 SQIVND (reference sequence). V was trimmed by 7 bases and J by 8 bases, leaving 26 bases between them. This CDR3 spans 16 amino acids. The CDR3 region is CASNGNRGTLSPEAFF. CDR3 in DNA: TGTGCCAGTAATGGTAACCGGGGTACCTTGTCTCCGGAAGCTTTCTTT.

The chain combines TRBV6-5 with TRBJ1-6, with D possibly being TRBD1 (5 bases). The germline V and J ends were trimmed by 6 bases and 5 bases, with 14 bases remaining between them. The length of the CDR3 is 15 residues. The germline gives CDR1 MNHEY, CDR2 SVGAGI. CDR3 coding DNA: TGTGCCAGCAGGCCCGGGGGGGGTGATAATTCACCCCTCCACTTT. Translating gives CASRPGGGDNSPLHF.

V gene TRBV6-1 combines with J gene TRBJ2-5; D is uncertain. Germline CDR1 and CDR2: MNHNS and SASEGT. Between the trimmed V and J ends, which lost 8 bases and 2 bases, there was a span of 12 bases. The CDR3 covers 13 residues. The CDR3 DNA sequence: TGTGCCAGCGGGTTCGGGCTACAAGAGACCCAGTACTTC. Its protein is CASGFGLQETQYF.

This rearrangement joins TRBV11-2 to TRBJ1-1; 10 bases line up with TRBD1. This CDR3 contains 14 residues. Germline values: CDR1 SGHAT, CDR2 FQNNGV. The ends lost 4 bases at V and 6 bases at J; junction bases unmatched: 5. The CDR3 reads CASSWGQGISEAFF. The DNA of the CDR3 is TGTGCCAGCAGCTGGGGACAGGGGATCTCTGAAGCTTTCTTT.

The chain combines TRBV18 with TRBJ2-1; 8 positions agree with TRBD1. V shed 3 bases and J 9 bases; nucleotides not matched to a gene: 13. CDR3 length: 16 amino acids. Germline loops: CDR1 KGHSH, CDR2 LQKENI. The CDR3 DNA sequence: TGTGCCAGCTCACCTTTCTCAGGGGGCGATAGGAGTGAGCAGTTCTTC. Its protein product is CASSPFSGGDRSEQFF.

This rearrangement joins TRBV4-1 to TRBJ1-1; perhaps TRBD1 as D (6 bases). Germline V gene sequence: CDR1 MGHRA, CDR2 YSYEKL. V was cut by 2 bases and J by 4 bases, with 11 bases left in between. The CDR3 contains 14 residues. CDR3 amino acids: CASSQKGHFTEAFF. CDR3 DNA: TGCGCCAGCAGCCAAAAGGGACACTTCACTGAAGCTTTCTTT.

CDR3 nucleotide sequence: TGTGCCAGCAGCCAAGATCCGGCCCAGGGAAGTGGAAAACTGTTTTTT. This translates into CASSQDPAQGSGKLFF. The chain couples TRBV4-2 to TRBJ1-4; a weak D match, TRBD1 (5 bases). CDR1 is LGHNA, CDR2 YNFKEQ, per germline. The CDR3 extends over 16 amino acids. Trimming cost V 0 bases and J 10 bases, with 18 bases left between them.

This clone has only one observation. The rearrangement joins TRBV6-4 to TRBJ1-5, with D possibly TRBD1 on 6 matching bases. With 3 bases removed from V and 5 bases from J, the gap between germline ends came to 14 bases. The CDR3 has 15 residues. Germline-derived CDR1 and CDR2 are MRHNA and SNTAGT. CDR3 bases: TGTGCCAGCAGTGAAAATCTTGCAGGGGATCAGCCCCAGCATTTT. Protein sequence: CASSENLAGDQPQHF.

The chain carries TRBV29-1 and TRBJ1-2; possible D gene TRBD1, 5 bases. Germline lookup yields CDR1 SQVTM and CDR2 ANQGSEA. Trimming removed 1 base at V and 7 bases at J, with 19 bases between. The CDR3 extends over 15 amino acids. The chain's CDR3 is CSVEGEGIRLGGYTF. CDR3 in DNA: TGCAGCGTTGAAGGGGAGGGGATCAGGCTGGGTGGCTACACCTTC.

This chain joins TRBV4-1 and TRBJ1-6, with 7 bases lining up with TRBD1. The V and J ends lost 5 bases and 8 bases, in that order; junction bases with no gene match: 12. This CDR3 is 16 amino acids long. Germline CDR1 and CDR2: MGHRA and YSYEKL. CDR3 sequence reads: CASSDPLRDRDSPLHF. The CDR3 DNA follows: TGCGCCAGCAGCGATCCACTCCGGGACAGAGATTCACCCCTCCACTTT.

CDR3 DNA sequence: TGTGCCAGCAGTTTAAGGGAGGGCAATGAGCAGTTCTTC. Amino acid sequence: CASSLREGNEQFF. The chain is built from TRBV27 and TRBJ2-1; 7 positions match TRBD2. The CDR3 has 13 amino acids. Trimming cost V 2 bases and J 6 bases; bases outside gene matches: 1. The germline gives CDR1 MNHEY, CDR2 SMNVEV (reference sequence).

This clone was recorded once. The chain recombines TRBV19 with TRBJ1-5; D not certain. V lost 5 bases and J lost 7, with 18 bases in between. The CDR3 spans 15 residues. Germline V lookup: CDR1 LNHDA, CDR2 SQIVND (reference sequence). CDR3 amino acids: CASSPSDQAWQPQHF. The CDR3 nucleotides are TGTGCCAGTAGTCCCTCGGACCAGGCGTGGCAGCCCCAGCATTTT.

This chain joins TRBV15 and TRBJ2-5, with 12 bases that match TRBD2. The CDR3 runs to 18 residues. Germline V gene data show CDR1 as LNHNV and CDR2 as YYDKDF (reference sequence). V trimming: 1 base; J trimming: 4 bases; junction bases outside the gene matches: 10. CDR3 in DNA: TGTGCCACCAGCAGAGGAGAGACTAGCGGGGGTTTGGGAGAGACCCAGTACTTC. Its protein product is CATSRGETSGGLGETQYF.

V gene TRBV5-1 combines with J gene TRBJ2-3; 11 nucleotides line up with TRBD1. The CDR3 is made up of 16 amino acids. J gave up 3 bases and V 4 bases, and 7 bases lay outside the gene matches. Germline CDR1 reads SGHRS; CDR2 reads YFSETQ. Here the CDR3 reads CASSAEGQGATDTQYF. For the CDR3, the DNA is TGCGCCAGCAGCGCCGAAGGACAGGGGGCAACAGATACGCAGTATTTT. Full variable domain (outside the CDR3, taken from reference TRBV5-1 and TRBJ2-3): KAGVTQTPRYLIKTRGQQVTLSCSPISGHRSVSWYQQTPGQGLQFLFEYFSETQRNKGNFPGRFSGRQFSNSRSEMNVSTLELGDSALYLCASSAEGQGATDTQYFGPGTRLTVL.

The chain couples TRBV27 to TRBJ2-3; either TRBD1 or TRBD2 may supply D (5 bases each). CDR3 length: 12 residues. In germline, CDR1 is MNHEY, CDR2 SMNVEV (reference sequence). V shed 10 bases and J shed 5 bases, with 13 bases lying between them. The CDR3 is CATHGAEDTQYF. The CDR3 DNA is TGTGCCACCCACGGGGCAGAAGATACGCAGTATTTT.

The chain is built from TRBV29-1 and TRBJ1-2; D gene unclear. The CDR3 covers 12 residues. The V gene's germline CDR1 is SQVTM and CDR2 ANQGSEA. V gave up 1 base and J gave up 1 base, with 4 bases separating them. In DNA, the CDR3 is TGCAGCGTTGAAGCGAGTAACTATGGCTACACCTTC. It codes for CSVEASNYGYTF.

This clone was counted a single time. The chain employs TRBV7-9 and TRBJ1-5, with D possibly being TRBD1 (5 bases). Germline V gene sequence: CDR1 SEHNR, CDR2 FQNEAQ (reference sequence). The CDR3 totals 16 residues. The V gene lost 5 bases and the J gene lost 3 bases, with 17 bases spanning the gap. DNA for the CDR3: TGTGCCAGCAGCCAGGACACGGCCCATCCCAATCAGCCCCAGCATTTT. It is translated as CASSQDTAHPNQPQHF. Supplemented by reference TRBV7-9 and TRBJ1-5, the full variable domain reads DTGVSQNPRHKITKRGQNVTFRCDPISEHNRLYWYRQTLGQGPEFLTYFQNEAQLEKSRLLSDRFSAERPKGSFSTLEIQRTEQGDSAMYLCASSQDTAHPNQPQHFGDGTRLSIL.

The J gene is TRBJ1-3, the V gene TRBV4-1; D gene unclear. This CDR3 has 13 residues. Germline loops: CDR1 MGHRA, CDR2 YSYEKL. Trimming cost V 4 bases and J 5 bases, with 9 bases left between them. The CDR3 DNA sequence: TGCGCCAGCAGCCCGCGGACGCGAAACACCATATATTTT. Translation gives CASSPRTRNTIYF.